Following are 30 T cell receptor beta chains from one sample sequenced in a study of radiotherapy plus CTLA-4 blockade in lung cancer. Assay used: immunoSEQ multiplex PCR; TCRdb lists only in-frame clones, some missing. The sample has over 100,000 clones; roughly 86% are singletons. The starting material was peripheral blood, obtained from a patient treated with radiotherapy plus ipilimumab. These receptors were obtained from a human donor with non-small cell lung cancer that progressed on radiotherapy plus ipilimumab. Some clones in this sample may be carry-over from other donors' samples.

CDR3 sequence (DNA): TGTGCCAGCAGTGAAGCGTTAGCGGGGAGCACAGATACGCAGTATTTT. Translating it yields CASSEALAGSTDTQYF. J is TRBJ2-3 and V is TRBV2, with 8 bases fitting TRBD2. Trimming cost V 0 bases and J 0 bases; bases outside gene matches: 2. The CDR3 has 16 residues. The germline V gene has CDR1 SNHLY and CDR2 FYNNEI.

This clone occurred once. The rearrangement joins TRBV9 to TRBJ1-4; a weak D match, TRBD1 (6 bases). Per germline, CDR1 SGDLS and CDR2 YYNGEE. The CDR3 consists of 15 residues. The V end was cut by 3 bases, the J end by 5 bases, with 14 bases between. The CDR3 protein is CASSAGGAGNEKLFF. The CDR3 DNA follows: TGTGCCAGCAGCGCTGGGGGGGCAGGGAATGAAAAACTGTTTTTT. The full variable domain, completed using reference TRBV9 and TRBJ1-4, is DSGVTQTPKHLITATGQRVTLRCSPRSGDLSVYWYQQSLDQGLQFLIQYYNGEERAKGNILERFSAQQFPDLHSELNLSSLELGDSALYFCASSAGGAGNEKLFFGSGTQLSVL.

The chain uses TRBV5-1 and TRBJ1-2; no clear D. Trimming took 1 base from V and 1 from J, leaving 8 bases between them. CDR1 SGHRS and CDR2 YFSETQ come from the germline V gene. The CDR3 has 14 residues. The CDR3 loop reads CASSLSGFNYGYTF. CDR3 in DNA: TGCGCCAGCAGCTTGTCAGGATTTAACTATGGCTACACCTTC.

The CDR3 region is CASSCTPGTRNTEAFF. In nucleotides, the CDR3 is TGTGCCAGCAGCTGCACCCCCGGGACCCGGAACACTGAAGCTTTCTTT. The genes are TRBV21-1 and TRBJ1-1. TRBV21-1 is marked as a pseudogene. The CDR3 loop spans 16 amino acids.

The chain carries TRBV4-2 and TRBJ2-7; perhaps TRBD1 as D (5 bases). V gave up 2 bases and J gave up 2 bases, with 13 bases separating them. CDR3 size: 15 residues. CDR1 is LGHNA and CDR2 is YNFKEQ in the germline V gene. This chain's CDR3 is CASSQQGTKAYEQYF. The CDR3, as DNA: TGTGCCAGCAGCCAACAGGGAACAAAGGCCTACGAGCAGTACTTC.

V is TRBV6-5 and J is TRBJ2-7; unclear D gene. The CDR3 runs to 14 residues. V lost 5 bases, J lost 1 base, and 12 bases lay in between. Per germline, CDR1 MNHEY and CDR2 SVGAGI. As DNA, the CDR3 is TGTGCCAGCAGTGAATTTCTGGAATCCTACGAGCAGTACTTC. It encodes CASSEFLESYEQYF.

This clone was recorded only once. The gene calls are TRBV4-2 and TRBJ1-2; a weak D match, TRBD1 (6 bases). CDR1 and CDR2 from the germline V gene are LGHNA and YNFKEQ. This CDR3 spans 17 amino acids. V lost 4 bases, J lost 3 bases, and 21 bases lay in between. The CDR3 region has the DNA TGTGCCAGCAGCCGACAACTTCTCAGGGGAGAAGACTATGGCTACACCTTC. As protein: CASSRQLLRGEDYGYTF.

For this clone: This CDR3 is also generated by other DNA sequences in the sample. The chain has TRBV9 and TRBJ2-5; D may be TRBD1 or TRBD2 (6 bases each). This CDR3 has 16 residues. Germline CDR1 reads SGDLS; CDR2 reads YYNGEE. V lost 4 bases to trimming and J lost 2 bases, with 18 bases between them. The CDR3 DNA is TGTGCCAGCAGCCGTTTACAGGGAGGACCTCAAGAGACCCAGTACTTC. Its protein is CASSRLQGGPQETQYF.

The chain is built from TRBV7-2 and TRBJ2-7; 7 bases align to TRBD2. The CDR3 consists of 15 residues. J was trimmed by 3 bases and V by 4 bases; bases with no gene match: 9. Germline V lookup: CDR1 SGHTA, CDR2 FQGNSA. CDR3 sequence (DNA): TGTGCCAGCAGCTACCTTCGGGGAGGGAACTACGAGCAGTACTTC. Protein sequence: CASSYLRGGNYEQYF.

The chain carries TRBV7-9 and TRBJ2-2, with TRBD1 matching over 7 bases. The V gene's germline CDR1 is SEHNR and CDR2 FQNEAQ (reference sequence). The CDR3 runs 16 residues. Trimming cost V 1 base and J 3 bases; bases outside gene matches: 5. The CDR3 region is CASSLGGQLDTGELFF. For the CDR3, the DNA is TGTGCCAGCAGCTTAGGGGGACAGTTGGACACCGGGGAGCTGTTTTTT. The complete variable domain, with remaining parts taken from reference TRBV7-9 and TRBJ2-2, reads DTGVSQNPRHKITKRGQNVTFRCDPISEHNRLYWYRQTLGQGPEFLTYFQNEAQLEKSRLLSDRFSAERPKGSFSTLEIQRTEQGDSAMYLCASSLGGQLDTGELFFGEGSRLTVL.

This clone was found once. The chain couples TRBV5-1 to TRBJ2-2; D is perhaps TRBD2 (7 bases). The length of the CDR3 is 15 residues. The germline V and J ends were trimmed by 2 bases and 4 bases, with 12 bases remaining between them. Germline CDR1 and CDR2: SGHRS and YFSETQ. CDR3 residues: CASSLTAGATGELFF. In DNA form, the CDR3 reads TGCGCCAGCAGCTTAACGGCGGGGGCCACCGGGGAGCTGTTTTTT.

V gene TRBV5-6 combines with J gene TRBJ2-5; D is tentatively TRBD1 or TRBD2 (6 bases each). V lost 3 bases and J lost 4, with 10 bases in between. The CDR3 is 13 amino acids. CDR1 and CDR2 (germline): SGHDT, YYEEEE. Here the CDR3 reads CASSSEGGETQYF. CDR3 DNA: TGTGCCAGCAGCTCCGAGGGGGGAGAGACCCAGTACTTC.

J is TRBJ2-7 and V is TRBV19; D possibly matches TRBD1 or TRBD2 (5 bases each). The CDR3 is 15 residues long. From germline, CDR1 is LNHDA and CDR2 SQIVND (reference sequence). Trimming took off 7 bases at V and 0 bases at J, with 16 bases between the two ends. Here the CDR3 reads CASKYRRDGSYEQYF. The CDR3 DNA sequence: TGTGCCAGTAAGTATCGCCGGGACGGCTCCTACGAGCAGTACTTC.

This clone occurred once. The chain joins TRBV9 to TRBJ2-1, with unresolved D. From germline, CDR1 is SGDLS and CDR2 YYNGEE. The CDR3 sequence is 13 residues long. The V end lost 7 bases, the J end lost 3 bases, and 11 bases lay between the germline ends. As DNA, the CDR3 is TGTGCCAGCGGCAGTGGGAACTACAATGAGCAGTTCTTC. This gives the protein CASGSGNYNEQFF. Variable domain in full (rest from reference TRBV9 and TRBJ2-1): DSGVTQTPKHLITATGQRVTLRCSPRSGDLSVYWYQQSLDQGLQFLIQYYNGEERAKGNILERFSAQQFPDLHSELNLSSLELGDSALYFCASGSGNYNEQFFGPGTRLTVL.

This clone occurred once. The chain combines TRBV18 with TRBJ1-1, with no clear D. The CDR3 runs 13 residues. V dropped 6 bases and J dropped 7 bases, with 15 bases sitting between them. In germline, CDR1 is KGHSH, CDR2 LQKENI. The CDR3 region is CASSHTEEIEAFF. Here the CDR3 DNA reads TGTGCCAGCTCGCACACAGAGGAGATTGAAGCTTTCTTT.

CDR3 region: CASSAGAGNNEQFF. The CDR3 nucleotides are TGTGCCAGCAGTGCCGGGGCAGGGAACAATGAGCAGTTCTTC. The chain has TRBV2 and TRBJ2-1, with D perhaps given as TRBD1 or TRBD2 (5 bases each). There are 14 residues in the CDR3. Trimming removed 4 bases from V and 5 bases from J, with 12 bases in between. The germline V gene encodes CDR1 SNHLY and CDR2 FYNNEI.

Here the CDR3 reads CASSLRRSEAFF. The DNA for the CDR3 is TGTGCCAGCAGCTTACGCAGGAGTGAAGCTTTCTTT. V usage is TRBV7-9 and J usage is TRBJ1-1, with D uncertain. The CDR3 has 12 amino acids. Germline CDR1 is SEHNR and CDR2 is FQNEAQ (reference sequence). Trimming removed 2 bases from V and 7 bases from J, with 8 bases in between.

This sequence joins TRBV5-1 and TRBJ2-1; TRBD2 matches 15 bases. The trim removed 4 bases at V and 8 bases at J, leaving 10 bases unmatched. Germline V lookup: CDR1 SGHRS, CDR2 YFSETQ. The CDR3 length is 17 residues. The CDR3 sequence: CASSQQPGLAGGDEQFF. CDR3 nucleotides: TGCGCCAGCAGCCAACAGCCGGGACTAGCGGGAGGAGATGAGCAGTTCTTC.

This sequence joins TRBV7-8 and TRBJ2-5, with TRBD1 as a possible D gene (6 bases). Looked up from germline, CDR1 is SGHVS and CDR2 is FQNEAQ. This CDR3 is 13 amino acids long. Trimming pared 3 bases from V and 2 bases from J, leaving 7 bases between. The chain's CDR3 is CASSLDRQETQYF. The CDR3 bases are TGTGCCAGCAGCTTGGACAGACAAGAGACCCAGTACTTC.

This clone was counted a few times. The chain employs TRBV5-1 and TRBJ2-5; 9 nucleotides match TRBD2. Looked up from germline, CDR1 is SGHRS and CDR2 is YFSETQ. J lost 1 base, V lost 3 bases, and 10 bases had no gene match. This CDR3 spans 17 amino acids. The CDR3 nucleotides read TGCGCCAGCAGCTACGGAGCGGGGGGCCATTTCCAAGAGACCCAGTACTTC. Encoded protein: CASSYGAGGHFQETQYF.

The rearrangement joins TRBV7-9 to TRBJ1-4, with D uncertain. CDR1 SEHNR and CDR2 FQNEAQ come from the germline V gene (reference sequence). The CDR3 covers 13 residues. The CDR3, as DNA: TGTGCGACCGGTACAACCGGGGTGGAAAAACTGTTTTTT. This encodes CATGTTGVEKLFF. Full variable domain (rest looked up from reference TRBV7-9 and TRBJ1-4): DTGVSQNPRHKITKRGQNVTFRCDPISEHNRLYWYRQTLGQGPEFLTYFQNEAQLEKSRLLSDRFSAERPKGSFSTLEIQRTEQGDSAMYLCATGTTGVEKLFFGSGTQLSVL.

The genes are TRBV29-1 and TRBJ2-3; possible D gene TRBD2, 6 bases. The CDR3 contains 14 residues. CDR1 and CDR2 (germline): SQVTM, ANQGSEA. V lost 8 bases, J lost 1 base, and 16 bases lay in between. CDR3 protein: CSFEGGGGTDTQYF. The CDR3, as DNA: TGCAGCTTCGAGGGAGGAGGAGGCACAGATACGCAGTATTTT.

The chain employs TRBV4-3 and TRBJ2-1; either TRBD1 or TRBD2 may fit D (5 bases each). This CDR3 region has 16 residues. Trimming stripped 4 bases from V and 1 base from J, with 14 bases between. The germline V gene encodes CDR1 LGHNA and CDR2 YSLEER. In nucleotides, the CDR3 is TGCGCCAGCAGCCCTCTGACCGGGGCGTCCTACAATGAGCAGTTCTTC. Translating gives CASSPLTGASYNEQFF.

This chain links TRBV4-3 with TRBJ2-1; 8 bases are a match to TRBD1. Germline trimming cut 2 bases from V and 4 bases from J; bases unmatched to any gene: 7. The CDR3 runs 16 residues. CDR1 and CDR2 from the germline V gene are LGHNA and YSLEER. CDR3 in DNA: TGCGCCAGCAGCCAAATGACAGGGGCGGGGTACAATGAGCAGTTCTTC. It yields the protein CASSQMTGAGYNEQFF.

The CDR3 loop is CASSGGQGGGYTF. In DNA form, the CDR3 reads TGCGCCAGCAGCGGGGGACAGGGAGGGGGCTACACCTTC. The chain carries TRBV5-1 and TRBJ1-2, with 9 positions matching TRBD1. The junction had 6 bases not matched to a gene; V was cut back by 4 bases and J by 8 bases. The CDR3 length is 13 residues. Germline CDR1 reads SGHRS; CDR2 reads YFSETQ.

The rearrangement links TRBV4-3 to TRBJ2-1, with no clear D. This CDR3 contains 19 residues. From germline, CDR1 is LGHNA and CDR2 YSLEER. V dropped 0 bases and J dropped 0 bases, with 18 bases sitting between them. In DNA, the CDR3 is TGCGCCAGCAGCCAAGATTGGGTTAACAGTGCTAGCTCCTACAATGAGCAGTTCTTC. It yields the protein CASSQDWVNSASSYNEQFF.

V usage is TRBV25-1 and J usage is TRBJ2-7; the match to TRBD1 covers 9 bases. This CDR3 is 15 amino acids long. With V trimmed by 3 bases and J by 5 bases, 8 bases remained unmatched. Germline assignment: CDR1 MGHDK and CDR2 SYGVNS. This CDR3 reads CASSDPGQGHHEQYF. CDR3 sequence (DNA): TGTGCCAGCAGTGATCCGGGACAGGGACACCACGAGCAGTACTTC.

This sequence joins TRBV18 and TRBJ1-2; TRBD1 is a possible D gene (6 bases). The V gene lost 4 bases and the J gene lost 4 bases, with 13 bases spanning the gap. The CDR3 sequence is 14 residues long. Per germline, CDR1 KGHSH and CDR2 LQKENI. CDR3 region: CASSQDSTLYGYTF. The CDR3 DNA is TGTGCCAGCTCACAGGACAGTACCCTCTATGGCTACACCTTC.

The chain joins TRBV25-1 to TRBJ1-5, with 7 bases lining up with TRBD1. The CDR3 loop spans 14 amino acids. V shed 4 bases and J 2 bases; nucleotides not matched to a gene: 2. Germline CDR1 MGHDK, CDR2 SYGVNS. CDR3 DNA: TGTGCCAGCAGTGGAACAGGGGGCAATCAGCCCCAGCATTTT. Amino acids: CASSGTGGNQPQHF. Full variable domain (missing parts from reference TRBV25-1 and TRBJ1-5): EADIYQTPRYLVIGTGKKITLECSQTMGHDKMYWYQQDPGMELHLIHYSYGVNSTEKGDLSSESTVSRIRTEHFPLTLESARPSHTSQYLCASSGTGGNQPQHFGDGTRLSIL.

This clone was detected a few times. This chain connects TRBV4-3 to TRBJ1-3; the D is unclear. Germline V lookup: CDR1 LGHNA, CDR2 YSLEER. The CDR3 has 13 residues. V was pared by 4 bases and J by 0 bases, with 4 bases between. The CDR3 region is CASSLNSGNTIYF. CDR3 coding DNA: TGCGCCAGCAGCCTCAACTCTGGAAACACCATATATTTT.